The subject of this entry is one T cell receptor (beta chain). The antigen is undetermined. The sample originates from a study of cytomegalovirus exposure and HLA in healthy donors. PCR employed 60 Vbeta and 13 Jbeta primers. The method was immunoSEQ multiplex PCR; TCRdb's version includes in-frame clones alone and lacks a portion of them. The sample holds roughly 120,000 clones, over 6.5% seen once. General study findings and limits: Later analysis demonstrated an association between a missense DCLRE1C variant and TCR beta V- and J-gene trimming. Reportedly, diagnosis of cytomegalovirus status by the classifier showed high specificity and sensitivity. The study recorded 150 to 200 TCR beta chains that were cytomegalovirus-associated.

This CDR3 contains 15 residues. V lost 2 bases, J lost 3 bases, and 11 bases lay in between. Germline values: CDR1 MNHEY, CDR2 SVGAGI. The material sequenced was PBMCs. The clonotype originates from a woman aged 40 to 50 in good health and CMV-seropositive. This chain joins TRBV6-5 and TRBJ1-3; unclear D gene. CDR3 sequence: CASSYRWQDGNTIYF. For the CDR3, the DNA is TGTGCCAGCAGTTACAGGTGGCAGGATGGAAACACCATATATTTT.